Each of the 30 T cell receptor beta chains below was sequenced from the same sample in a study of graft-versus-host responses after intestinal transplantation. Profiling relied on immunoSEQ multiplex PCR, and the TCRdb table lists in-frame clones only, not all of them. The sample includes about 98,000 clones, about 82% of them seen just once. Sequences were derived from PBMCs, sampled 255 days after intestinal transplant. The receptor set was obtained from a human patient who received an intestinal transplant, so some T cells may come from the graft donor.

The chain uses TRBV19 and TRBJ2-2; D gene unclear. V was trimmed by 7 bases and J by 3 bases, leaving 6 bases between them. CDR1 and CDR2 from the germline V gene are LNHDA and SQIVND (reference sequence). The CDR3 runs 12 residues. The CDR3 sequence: CASKEDTGELFF. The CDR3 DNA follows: TGTGCCAGTAAAGAGGACACCGGGGAGCTGTTTTTT. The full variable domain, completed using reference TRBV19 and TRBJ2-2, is DGGITQSPKYLFRKEGQNVTLSCEQNLNHDAMYWYRQDPGQGLRLIYYSQIVNDFQKGDIAEGYSVSREKKESFPLTVTSAQKNPTAFYLCASKEDTGELFFGEGSRLTVL.

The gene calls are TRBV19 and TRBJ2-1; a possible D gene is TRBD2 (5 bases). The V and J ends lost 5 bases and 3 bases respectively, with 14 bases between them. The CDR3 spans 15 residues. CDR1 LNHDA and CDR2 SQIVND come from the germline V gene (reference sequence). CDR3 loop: CASSVLSGVYNEQFF. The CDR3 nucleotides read TGTGCCAGTAGTGTCCTTTCCGGGGTCTACAATGAGCAGTTCTTC.

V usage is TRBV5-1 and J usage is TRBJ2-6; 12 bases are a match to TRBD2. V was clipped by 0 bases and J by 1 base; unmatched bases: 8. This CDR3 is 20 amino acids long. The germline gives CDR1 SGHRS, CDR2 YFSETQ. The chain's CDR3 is CASSLDVTSGSRSGANVLTF. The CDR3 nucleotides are TGCGCCAGCAGCTTGGACGTGACTAGCGGGAGTCGGTCTGGGGCCAACGTCCTGACTTTC.

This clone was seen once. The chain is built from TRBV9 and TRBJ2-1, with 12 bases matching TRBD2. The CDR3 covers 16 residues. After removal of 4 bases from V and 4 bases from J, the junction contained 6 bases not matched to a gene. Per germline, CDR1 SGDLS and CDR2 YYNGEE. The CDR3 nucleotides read TGTGCCAGCAGCCCTCAAGGACTAGCGGGGTACAATGAGCAGTTCTTC. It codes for CASSPQGLAGYNEQFF.

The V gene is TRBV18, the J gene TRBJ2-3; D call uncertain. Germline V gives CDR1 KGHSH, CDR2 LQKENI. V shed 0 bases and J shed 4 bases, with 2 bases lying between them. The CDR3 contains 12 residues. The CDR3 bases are TGTGCCAGCTCACCACCGGCAGATACGCAGTATTTT. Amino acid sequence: CASSPPADTQYF.

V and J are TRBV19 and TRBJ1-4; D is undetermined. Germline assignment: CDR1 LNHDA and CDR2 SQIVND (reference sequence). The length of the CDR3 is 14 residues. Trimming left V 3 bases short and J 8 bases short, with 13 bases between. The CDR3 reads CASSIGVLSEKLFF. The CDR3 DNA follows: TGTGCCAGTAGTATTGGGGTTTTGTCCGAAAAACTGTTTTTT.

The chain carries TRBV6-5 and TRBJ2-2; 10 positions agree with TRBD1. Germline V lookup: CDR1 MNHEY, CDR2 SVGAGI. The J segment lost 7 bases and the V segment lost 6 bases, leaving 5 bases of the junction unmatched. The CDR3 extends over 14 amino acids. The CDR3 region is CASSDRGQGGELFF. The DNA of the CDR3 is TGTGCCAGCAGCGACAGGGGGCAGGGCGGGGAGCTGTTTTTT.

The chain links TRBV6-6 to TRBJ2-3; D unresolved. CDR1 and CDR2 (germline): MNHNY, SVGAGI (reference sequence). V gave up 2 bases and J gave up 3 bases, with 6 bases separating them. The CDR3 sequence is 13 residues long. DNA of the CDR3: TGTGCCAGCAGTTACAGGGAAACAGATACGCAGTATTTT. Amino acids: CASSYRETDTQYF.

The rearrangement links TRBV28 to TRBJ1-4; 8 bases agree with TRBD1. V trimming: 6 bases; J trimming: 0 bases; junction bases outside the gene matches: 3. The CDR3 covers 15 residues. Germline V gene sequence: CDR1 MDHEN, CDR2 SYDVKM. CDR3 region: CASRPQGATNEKLFF. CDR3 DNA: TGTGCCAGCAGACCACAGGGGGCAACTAATGAAAAACTGTTTTTT. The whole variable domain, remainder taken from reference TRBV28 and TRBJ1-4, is DVKVTQSSRYLVKRTGEKVFLECVQDMDHENMFWYRQDPGLGLRLIYFSYDVKMKEKGDIPEGYSVSREKKERFSLILESASTNQTSMYLCASRPQGATNEKLFFGSGTQLSVL.

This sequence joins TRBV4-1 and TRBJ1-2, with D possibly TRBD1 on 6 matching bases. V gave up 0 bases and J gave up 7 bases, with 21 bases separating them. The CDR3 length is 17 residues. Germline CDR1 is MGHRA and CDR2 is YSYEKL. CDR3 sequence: CASSQEWGGGGSGGYTF. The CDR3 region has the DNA TGCGCCAGCAGCCAAGAATGGGGAGGAGGGGGAAGCGGTGGCTACACCTTC.

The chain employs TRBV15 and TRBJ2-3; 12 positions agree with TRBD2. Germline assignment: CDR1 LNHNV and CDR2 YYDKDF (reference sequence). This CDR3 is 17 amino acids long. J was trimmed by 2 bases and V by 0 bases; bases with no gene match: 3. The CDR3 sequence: CATSRDTSGGPTDTQYF. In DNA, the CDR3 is TGTGCCACCAGCAGAGATACTAGCGGGGGGCCCACAGATACGCAGTATTTT.

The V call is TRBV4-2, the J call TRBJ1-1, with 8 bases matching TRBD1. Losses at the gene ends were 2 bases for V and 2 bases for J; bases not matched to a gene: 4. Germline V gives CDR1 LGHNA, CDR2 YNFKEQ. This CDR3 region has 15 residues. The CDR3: CASSQMDRDNTEAFF. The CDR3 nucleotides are TGTGCCAGCAGCCAAATGGACAGGGATAACACTGAAGCTTTCTTT.

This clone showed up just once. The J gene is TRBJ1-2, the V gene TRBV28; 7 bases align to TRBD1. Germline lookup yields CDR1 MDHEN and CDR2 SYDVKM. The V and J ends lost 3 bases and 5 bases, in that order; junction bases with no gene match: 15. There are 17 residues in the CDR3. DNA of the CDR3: TGTGCCAGCAGTTTCCTCCTCCGGGACAGATCCCGTTATGGCTACACCTTC. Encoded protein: CASSFLLRDRSRYGYTF.

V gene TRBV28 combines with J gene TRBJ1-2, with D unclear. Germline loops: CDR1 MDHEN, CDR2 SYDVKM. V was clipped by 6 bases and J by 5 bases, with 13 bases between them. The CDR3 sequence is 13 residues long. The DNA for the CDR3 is TGTGCCAGCAGATCCCCAGAGACATATGGCTACACCTTC. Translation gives CASRSPETYGYTF.

CDR3 protein: CASSMGTGGTDTQYF. The CDR3 region has the DNA TGTGCCAGCAGCATGGGCACAGGGGGCACAGATACGCAGTATTTT. The gene calls are TRBV5-6 and TRBJ2-3, with 7 bases lining up with TRBD1. V dropped 4 bases and J dropped 1; count of bases not matched to a gene: 6. Germline values: CDR1 SGHDT, CDR2 YYEEEE. The length of the CDR3 is 15 residues.

CDR3 bases: TGTGCCAGCAGATCTGGGACAGGTCAAGAGACCCAGTACTTC. It specifies CASRSGTGQETQYF. The rearrangement joins TRBV28 to TRBJ2-5; 8 positions agree with TRBD1. Unmatched junction bases numbered 5, after V lost 6 bases and J lost 2 bases. The CDR3 is 14 residues long. Germline CDR1 is MDHEN and CDR2 is SYDVKM.

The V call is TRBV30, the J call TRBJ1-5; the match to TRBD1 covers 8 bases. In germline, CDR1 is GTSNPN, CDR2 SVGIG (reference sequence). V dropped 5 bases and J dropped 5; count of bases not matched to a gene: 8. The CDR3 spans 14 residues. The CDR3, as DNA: TGTGCCTGGGACTCGGGGACAGGATATCAGCCCCAGCATTTT. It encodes CAWDSGTGYQPQHF.

The CDR3, as DNA: TGTGCCAGCAGCTTAGGGGAGGGGTCGGCCTACGAGCAGTACGTC. Its protein is CASSLGEGSAYEQYV. The chain joins TRBV7-8 to TRBJ2-7; 7 nucleotides line up with TRBD2. The CDR3 has 15 residues. J lost 2 bases, V lost 1 base, and 5 bases had no gene match. Germline-derived CDR1 and CDR2 are SGHVS and FQNEAQ.

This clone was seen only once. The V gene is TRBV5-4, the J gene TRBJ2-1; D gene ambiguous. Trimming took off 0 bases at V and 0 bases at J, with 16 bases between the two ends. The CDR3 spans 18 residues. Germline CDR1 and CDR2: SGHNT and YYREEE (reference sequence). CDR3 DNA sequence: TGTGCCAGCAGCTTGGAGGTAACCGCGGCGAGCTCCTACAATGAGCAGTTCTTC. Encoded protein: CASSLEVTAASSYNEQFF.

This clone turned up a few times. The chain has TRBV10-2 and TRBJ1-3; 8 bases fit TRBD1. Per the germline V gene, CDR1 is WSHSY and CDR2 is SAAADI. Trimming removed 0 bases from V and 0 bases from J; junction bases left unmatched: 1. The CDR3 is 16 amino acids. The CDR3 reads CASSESGTGSGNTIYF. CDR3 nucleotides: TGCGCCAGCAGTGAGTCTGGGACAGGCTCTGGAAACACCATATATTTT.

CDR3 loop: CASIQWGEETQYF. CDR3 DNA sequence: TGTGCCAGCATCCAATGGGGCGAAGAGACCCAGTACTTC. This chain connects TRBV28 to TRBJ2-5; possible D gene TRBD1, 5 bases. Germline-derived CDR1 and CDR2 are MDHEN and SYDVKM. V was clipped by 7 bases and J by 3 bases, with 12 bases between them. The CDR3 has 13 residues. The variable domain in full, completed from reference TRBV28 and TRBJ2-5, reads DVKVTQSSRYLVKRTGEKVFLECVQDMDHENMFWYRQDPGLGLRLIYFSYDVKMKEKGDIPEGYSVSREKKERFSLILESASTNQTSMYLCASIQWGEETQYFGPGTRLLVL.

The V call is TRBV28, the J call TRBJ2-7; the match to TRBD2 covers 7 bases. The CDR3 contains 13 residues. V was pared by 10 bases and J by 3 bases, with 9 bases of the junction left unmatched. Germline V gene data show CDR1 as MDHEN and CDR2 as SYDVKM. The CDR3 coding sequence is TGTGCCACCCCGGGGAGGGAGGACTACGAGCAGTACTTC. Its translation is CATPGREDYEQYF. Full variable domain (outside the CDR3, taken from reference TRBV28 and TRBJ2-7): DVKVTQSSRYLVKRTGEKVFLECVQDMDHENMFWYRQDPGLGLRLIYFSYDVKMKEKGDIPEGYSVSREKKERFSLILESASTNQTSMYLCATPGREDYEQYFGPGTRLTVT.

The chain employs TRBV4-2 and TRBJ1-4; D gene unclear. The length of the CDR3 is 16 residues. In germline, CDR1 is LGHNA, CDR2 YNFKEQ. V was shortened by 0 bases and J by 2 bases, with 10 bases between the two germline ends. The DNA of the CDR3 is TGTGCCAGCAGCCAAGAGGAGGGTCACACTAATGAAAAACTGTTTTTT. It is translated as CASSQEEGHTNEKLFF.

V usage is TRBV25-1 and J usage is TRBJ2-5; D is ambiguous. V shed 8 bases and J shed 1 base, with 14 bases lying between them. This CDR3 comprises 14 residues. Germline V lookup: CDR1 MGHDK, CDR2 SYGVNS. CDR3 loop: CASQKGLIQETQYF. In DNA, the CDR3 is TGTGCCAGCCAGAAAGGGCTTATCCAAGAGACCCAGTACTTC.

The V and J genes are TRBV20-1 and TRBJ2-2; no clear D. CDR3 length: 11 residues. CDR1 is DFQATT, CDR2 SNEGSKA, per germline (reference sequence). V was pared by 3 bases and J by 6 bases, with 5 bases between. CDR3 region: CSASRPGELFF. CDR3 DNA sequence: TGCAGTGCTAGCCGACCCGGGGAGCTGTTTTTT.

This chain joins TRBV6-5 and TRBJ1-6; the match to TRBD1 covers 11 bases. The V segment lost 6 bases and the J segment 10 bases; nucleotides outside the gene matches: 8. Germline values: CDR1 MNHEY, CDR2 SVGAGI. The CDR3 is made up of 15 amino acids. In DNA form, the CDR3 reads TGTGCCAGCAGAGGCACGGGACAGGGGGACTCACCCCTCCACTTT. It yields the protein CASRGTGQGDSPLHF.

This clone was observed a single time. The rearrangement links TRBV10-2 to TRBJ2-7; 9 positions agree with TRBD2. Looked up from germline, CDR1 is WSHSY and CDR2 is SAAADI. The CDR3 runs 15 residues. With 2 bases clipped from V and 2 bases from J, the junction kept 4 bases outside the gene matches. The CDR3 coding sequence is TGCGCCAGCAGTGAGAGCGGGGGGCCCGCCTACGAGCAGTACTTC. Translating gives CASSESGGPAYEQYF.

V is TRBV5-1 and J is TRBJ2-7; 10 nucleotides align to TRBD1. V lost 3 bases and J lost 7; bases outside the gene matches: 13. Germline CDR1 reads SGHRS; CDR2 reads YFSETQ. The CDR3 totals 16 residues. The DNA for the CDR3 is TGCGCCAGCAGCTCCACTTCCTCGGACAGGGGGGCTGAGCAGTACTTC. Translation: CASSSTSSDRGAEQYF.

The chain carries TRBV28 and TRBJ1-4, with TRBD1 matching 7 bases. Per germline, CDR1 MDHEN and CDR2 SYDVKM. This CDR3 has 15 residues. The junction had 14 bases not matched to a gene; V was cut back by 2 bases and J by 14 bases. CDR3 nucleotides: TGTGCCAGCAGTTTAGCCGCGACAGGGCCGGGCGATCTGTTTTTT. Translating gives CASSLAATGPGDLFF.

The CDR3 spells CASSSGTRYYTDTQYF. CDR3 DNA sequence: TGTGCCAGTAGTTCCGGGACTAGATATTACACAGATACGCAGTATTTT. The V call is TRBV19, the J call TRBJ2-3, with 8 nucleotides matching TRBD2. Germline CDR1 is LNHDA and CDR2 is SQIVND (reference sequence). The CDR3 loop spans 16 amino acids. The V gene end was trimmed by 5 bases and the J gene end by 2 bases; junction bases not matched to a gene: 9.